The 29 T cell receptor beta chains presented below share a single source sample, sequenced in a study of OX40 agonist ivuxolimab in advanced cancers. Sequenced by immunoSEQ multiplex PCR; TCRdb stores in-frame clones only, minus some. The data show 25,000 to 30,000 clones, with roughly 80% seen just once and about 29% held by the top ten. The sample in question was CD4+ or CD8+ T cells sorted from blood, obtained in a trial of the OX40 agonist ivuxolimab. These receptors came from an adult with an advanced solid tumor such as melanoma, head and neck, liver or kidney cancer.

This clone was seen only a few times. This chain connects TRBV13 to TRBJ2-7; TRBD1 matches 7 bases. V shed 0 bases and J 3 bases; nucleotides not matched to a gene: 5. The CDR3 contains 15 residues. Germline V gene data show CDR1 as PRHDT and CDR2 as FYEKMQ (reference sequence). CDR3 nucleotides: TGTGCCAGCAGCTTAGGCCAGGGGGTTTTCTACGAGCAGTACTTC. Residues: CASSLGQGVFYEQYF.

The chain carries TRBV7-9 and TRBJ1-5; possible D gene TRBD1, 6 bases. CDR1 and CDR2 (germline): SEHNR, FQNEAQ (reference sequence). With 5 bases removed from V and 6 bases from J, the gap between germline ends came to 14 bases. This CDR3 is built from 14 residues. The CDR3 sequence is CASSPSSGAQPQHF. The CDR3, as DNA: TGTGCCAGCAGCCCCAGTTCGGGGGCTCAGCCCCAGCATTTT.

This sequence joins TRBV4-1 and TRBJ1-5, with TRBD1 matching 12 bases. V trimming: 4 bases; J trimming: 8 bases; junction bases outside the gene matches: 9. Germline V gene data show CDR1 as MGHRA and CDR2 as YSYEKL. This CDR3 has 16 residues. CDR3: CASSPAGTGGQKPQHF. The CDR3 DNA is TGCGCCAGCAGCCCAGCCGGGACAGGGGGCCAGAAGCCCCAGCATTTT.

The chain carries TRBV7-9 and TRBJ2-7; possibly TRBD2 for D (6 bases). The germline V and J ends were trimmed by 5 bases and 2 bases, with 19 bases remaining between them. The CDR3 consists of 16 residues. Germline V CDR1 and CDR2: SEHNR, FQNEAQ (reference sequence). This CDR3 reads CASSPGGPENPYEQYF. In DNA form, the CDR3 reads TGTGCCAGCAGCCCCGGGGGTCCCGAGAACCCCTACGAGCAGTACTTC.

The chain is built from TRBV11-1 and TRBJ2-7, with a possible D match to TRBD1 (6 bases). V lost 5 bases and J lost 2, with 13 bases in between. CDR1 SGHAT and CDR2 FQDESV come from the germline V gene (reference sequence). The CDR3 loop spans 14 amino acids. CDR3 in amino acids: CASSPGRGAYEQYF. DNA for the CDR3: TGTGCCAGCAGCCCCGGCAGGGGAGCCTACGAGCAGTACTTC.

This sequence joins TRBV5-6 and TRBJ2-1; 9 bases align to TRBD2. CDR1 and CDR2 (germline): SGHDT, YYEEEE. The junction had 1 base not matched to a gene; V was cut back by 0 bases and J by 0 bases. The CDR3 length is 16 residues. The CDR3 here is CASSLGSGSSYNEQFF. The CDR3 coding sequence is TGTGCCAGCAGCTTGGGTAGCGGGAGCTCCTACAATGAGCAGTTCTTC.

The chain recombines TRBV11-2 with TRBJ1-4, with D possibly being TRBD1 (5 bases). Trimming shortened V by 5 bases and J by 8 bases, and 18 bases separated the two germline ends. The CDR3 contains 15 residues. Germline CDR1 is SGHAT and CDR2 is FQNNGV. DNA of the CDR3: TGTGCCAGCAGCGCCAAACCGGGACGGTGGGAAAAACTGTTTTTT. It specifies CASSAKPGRWEKLFF.

This clone was detected a few times. The V and J genes are TRBV11-2 and TRBJ1-1, with D perhaps matching TRBD1 (5 bases). The CDR3 runs to 13 residues. Germline V gene data show CDR1 as SGHAT and CDR2 as FQNNGV. With 2 bases removed from V and 6 bases from J, the gap between germline ends came to 10 bases. The CDR3 loop reads CASSLTGGAEAFF. CDR3 sequence (DNA): TGTGCCAGCAGCTTAACCGGGGGTGCTGAAGCTTTCTTT.

The chain joins TRBV5-1 to TRBJ1-2; tentative D call: TRBD1 (5 bases). CDR3 length: 14 amino acids. V was pared by 4 bases and J by 2 bases, with 12 bases between. The germline gives CDR1 SGHRS, CDR2 YFSETQ. CDR3 protein: CASSPGQVNYGYTF. CDR3 in DNA: TGCGCCAGCAGCCCAGGGCAGGTCAACTATGGCTACACCTTC.

The table lists this clone with a few counts. J is TRBJ2-5 and V is TRBV7-9; D gene ambiguous. Trimming pared 5 bases from V and 0 bases from J, leaving 10 bases between. The CDR3 runs 14 residues. Germline V gene data show CDR1 as SEHNR and CDR2 as FQNEAQ (reference sequence). This chain's CDR3 is CASSPEQYQETQYF. DNA for the CDR3: TGTGCCAGCAGCCCAGAACAGTACCAAGAGACCCAGTACTTC.

The gene calls are TRBV4-1 and TRBJ2-7; the match to TRBD1 covers 9 bases. The CDR3 sequence is 15 residues long. After removal of 4 bases from V and 0 bases from J, the junction contained 4 bases not matched to a gene. Germline lookup yields CDR1 MGHRA and CDR2 YSYEKL. The CDR3 nucleotides are TGCGCCAGCAGCCTTCGACAGGGGGGCTCCTACGAGCAGTACTTC. It translates to CASSLRQGGSYEQYF.

The chain couples TRBV28 to TRBJ2-2; 9 bases line up with TRBD1. The CDR3 loop spans 16 amino acids. V dropped 3 bases and J dropped 3; count of bases not matched to a gene: 5. The germline CDR1 and CDR2 sequences are MDHEN and SYDVKM. CDR3 residues: CASSFGWDRDTGELFF. In DNA form, the CDR3 reads TGTGCCAGCAGTTTTGGTTGGGACAGGGACACCGGGGAGCTGTTTTTT. Full variable domain (remainder filled in from reference TRBV28 and TRBJ2-2): DVKVTQSSRYLVKRTGEKVFLECVQDMDHENMFWYRQDPGLGLRLIYFSYDVKMKEKGDIPEGYSVSREKKERFSLILESASTNQTSMYLCASSFGWDRDTGELFFGEGSRLTVL.

This clone was detected once. V usage is TRBV28 and J usage is TRBJ1-2; weak D call: TRBD1 (6 bases). Trimming shortened V by 6 bases and J by 5 bases, and 19 bases separated the two germline ends. The V gene's germline CDR1 is MDHEN and CDR2 SYDVKM. The CDR3 consists of 15 residues. In DNA form, the CDR3 reads TGTGCCAGCAGCCGCCGGGGGGGCCAACTATATGGCTACACCTTC. It is translated as CASSRRGGQLYGYTF.

This clone was observed at least ten times. V and J are TRBV4-1 and TRBJ1-1; 7 bases agree with TRBD1. Germline lookup yields CDR1 MGHRA and CDR2 YSYEKL. This CDR3 comprises 13 residues. V trimming: 5 bases; J trimming: 4 bases; junction bases outside the gene matches: 4. The CDR3 region has the DNA TGCGCCAGCAGCGTCACAGGGGCCACTGAAGCTTTCTTT. It specifies CASSVTGATEAFF.

This clone has more than one count but fewer than ten. The chain's CDR3 is CASSLEVQDSSYNEQFF. CDR3 sequence (DNA): TGTGCCAGCAGCTTAGAGGTGCAGGACAGCTCCTACAATGAGCAGTTCTTC. The chain employs TRBV11-2 and TRBJ2-1; the D gene is possibly TRBD1 (6 bases). With 0 bases removed from V and 0 bases from J, the gap between germline ends came to 12 bases. The length of the CDR3 is 17 residues. Germline CDR1 and CDR2: SGHAT and FQNNGV.

The V call is TRBV13, the J call TRBJ2-7; 12 positions agree with TRBD1. The V and J ends lost 5 bases and 7 bases, in that order; junction bases with no gene match: 12. CDR1 PRHDT and CDR2 FYEKMQ come from the germline V gene (reference sequence). The CDR3 runs to 16 residues. In nucleotides, the CDR3 is TGTGCCAGCAGCCCCCCGTGGGGACAGGGGGCGCGGGAGCAGTACTTC. Residues: CASSPPWGQGAREQYF.

The CDR3 DNA reads as TGTGCCAGCAGTGAATTTGTGACAGGGGACACCGGGGAGCTGTTTTTT. The encoded protein is CASSEFVTGDTGELFF. This chain uses TRBV4-2 with TRBJ2-2, with TRBD1 identical over 8 bases. The germline V gene encodes CDR1 LGHNA and CDR2 YNFKEQ. This CDR3 region has 16 residues. J was trimmed by 3 bases and V by 6 bases; bases with no gene match: 9.

This CDR3 is CASSLTPPGLAASYEQYF. CDR3 nucleotide sequence: TGTGCCAGCAGCTTGACGCCTCCGGGACTAGCGGCTTCCTACGAGCAGTACTTC. The J gene is TRBJ2-7, the V gene TRBV7-8, with 11 bases identical to TRBD2. After removal of 3 bases from V and 1 base from J, the junction contained 11 bases not matched to a gene. The CDR3 runs to 18 residues. CDR1 and CDR2 (germline): SGHVS, FQNEAQ.

The chain links TRBV9 to TRBJ2-5; 12 nucleotides agree with TRBD1. Losses at the gene ends were 3 bases for V and 5 bases for J; bases not matched to a gene: 8. The germline CDR1 and CDR2 sequences are SGDLS and YYNGEE. The CDR3 totals 16 residues. The CDR3 loop reads CASSAGTGGWIETQYF. The CDR3 DNA sequence: TGTGCCAGCAGCGCGGGGACAGGGGGCTGGATTGAGACCCAGTACTTC.

The chain combines TRBV4-1 with TRBJ1-3; 9 nucleotides line up with TRBD1. The junction had 17 bases not matched to a gene; V was cut back by 4 bases and J by 4 bases. The CDR3 spans 19 residues. Germline V gene sequence: CDR1 MGHRA, CDR2 YSYEKL. The DNA for the CDR3 is TGCGCCAGCAGCCGGACAGGGGTCTTGTTTCTCGGCTCGGGAAACACCATATATTTT. Residues: CASSRTGVLFLGSGNTIYF.

The gene calls are TRBV28 and TRBJ2-2, with D unresolved. The CDR3 runs to 14 residues. Germline CDR1 and CDR2: MDHEN and SYDVKM. Deletions cut 1 base from V and 3 bases from J, with 6 bases between. Here the CDR3 DNA reads TGTGCCAGCAGTTTATTCCGGGACACCGGGGAGCTGTTTTTT. It specifies CASSLFRDTGELFF.

The chain uses TRBV28 and TRBJ2-2; TRBD1 agrees at 11 bases. There are 18 residues in the CDR3. The germline gives CDR1 MDHEN, CDR2 SYDVKM. After removal of 4 bases from V and 2 bases from J, the junction contained 9 bases not matched to a gene. The CDR3 loop reads CASSSTTGTGGNTGELFF. The CDR3 bases are TGTGCCAGCAGTTCTACTACCGGGACAGGGGGAAACACCGGGGAGCTGTTTTTT.

V usage is TRBV7-9 and J usage is TRBJ2-2; D may be TRBD1 or TRBD2 (5 bases each). Germline V CDR1 and CDR2: SEHNR, FQNEAQ (reference sequence). Trimming pared 5 bases from V and 1 base from J, leaving 11 bases between. This CDR3 is 15 amino acids long. CDR3 nucleotides: TGTGCCAGCAGCCGGGGCGAGGGGAACACCGGGGAGCTGTTTTTT. As protein: CASSRGEGNTGELFF.

The rearrangement uses TRBV30 and TRBJ1-4, with TRBD1 as a possible D gene (5 bases). The CDR3 length is 16 residues. Trimming took off 5 bases at V and 0 bases at J, with 16 bases between the two ends. Germline CDR1 and CDR2: GTSNPN and SVGIG (reference sequence). CDR3 bases: TGTGCCTGGGCCACCGGGGCAATTACAACTAATGAAAAACTGTTTTTT. Translating gives CAWATGAITTNEKLFF.

V and J are TRBV5-1 and TRBJ1-1; D is uncertain. With 0 bases removed from V and 3 bases from J, the gap between germline ends came to 9 bases. Per the germline V gene, CDR1 is SGHRS and CDR2 is YFSETQ. The CDR3 loop spans 14 amino acids. CDR3 protein: CASSLGGYDTEAFF. The CDR3 nucleotides read TGCGCCAGCAGCTTGGGGGGTTATGACACTGAAGCTTTCTTT.

This chain connects TRBV19 to TRBJ2-3, with 9 bases aligning to TRBD1. V trimming: 10 bases; J trimming: 3 bases; junction bases outside the gene matches: 8. This CDR3 has 14 residues. Germline V gene data show CDR1 as LNHDA and CDR2 as SQIVND (reference sequence). The CDR3 coding sequence is TGTGCCACCCGCGGGACAGGGTGGACAGATACGCAGTATTTT. It yields the protein CATRGTGWTDTQYF.

V gene TRBV6-1 combines with J gene TRBJ1-1; D gene uncertain. Trimming stripped 10 bases from V and 4 bases from J, with 10 bases between. The CDR3 covers 11 residues. CDR1 is MNHNS and CDR2 is SASEGT in the germline V gene. The CDR3 loop reads CATLDGTEAFF. The CDR3, as DNA: TGTGCCACTCTGGATGGCACTGAAGCTTTCTTT.

This clone was observed a single time. DNA for the CDR3: TGTGCCAGTAACCCGGACAGGGGAGAGACCCAGTACTTC. It yields the protein CASNPDRGETQYF. This chain joins TRBV19 and TRBJ2-5; 9 nucleotides agree with TRBD1. The CDR3 contains 13 residues. With V trimmed by 7 bases and J by 4 bases, 4 bases remained unmatched. Germline CDR1 is LNHDA and CDR2 is SQIVND (reference sequence).

The genes are TRBV15 and TRBJ2-2, with D tentatively TRBD1 or TRBD2 (6 bases each). The CDR3 is 14 amino acids. The ends were cut back, 5 bases at V and 9 bases at J, with 16 bases in the middle. Per germline, CDR1 LNHNV and CDR2 YYDKDF (reference sequence). In nucleotides, the CDR3 is TGTGCCACCAGCCCTAGGGGGGTGGCCAGGGAGCTGTTTTTT. It codes for CATSPRGVARELFF.